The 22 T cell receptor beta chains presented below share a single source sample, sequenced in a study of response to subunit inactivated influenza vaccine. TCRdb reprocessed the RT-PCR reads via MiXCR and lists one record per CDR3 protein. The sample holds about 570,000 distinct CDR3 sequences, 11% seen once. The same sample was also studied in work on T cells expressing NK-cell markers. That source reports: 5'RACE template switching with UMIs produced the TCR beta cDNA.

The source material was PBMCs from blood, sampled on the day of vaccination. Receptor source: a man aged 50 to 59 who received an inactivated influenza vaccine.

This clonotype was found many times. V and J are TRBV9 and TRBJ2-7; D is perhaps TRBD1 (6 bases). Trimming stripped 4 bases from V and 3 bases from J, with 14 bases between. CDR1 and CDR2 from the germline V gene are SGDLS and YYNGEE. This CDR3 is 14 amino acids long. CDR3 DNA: TGTGCCAGCAGCCCAGGGGCCGTCCACTACGAGCAGTACTTC. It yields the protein CASSPGAVHYEQYF.

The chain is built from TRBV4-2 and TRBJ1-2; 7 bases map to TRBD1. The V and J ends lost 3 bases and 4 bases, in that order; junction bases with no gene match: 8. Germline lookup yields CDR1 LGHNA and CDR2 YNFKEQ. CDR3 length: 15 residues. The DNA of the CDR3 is TGTGCCAGCAGCCAGCGAAGCACAGGGGCCTATGGCTACACCTTC. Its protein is CASSQRSTGAYGYTF.

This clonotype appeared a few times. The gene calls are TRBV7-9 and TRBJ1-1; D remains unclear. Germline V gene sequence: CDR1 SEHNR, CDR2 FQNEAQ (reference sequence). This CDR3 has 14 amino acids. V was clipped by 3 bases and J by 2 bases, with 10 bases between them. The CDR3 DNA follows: TGTGCCAGCAGCTTTAGGTGGGAAAACACTGAAGCTTTCTTT. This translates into CASSFRWENTEAFF.

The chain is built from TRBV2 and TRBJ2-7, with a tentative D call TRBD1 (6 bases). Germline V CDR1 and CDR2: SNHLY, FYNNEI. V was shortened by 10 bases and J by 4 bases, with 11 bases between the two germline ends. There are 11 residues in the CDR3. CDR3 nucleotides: TGTGCCATCCTGCAGGGGTACGAGCAGTACTTC. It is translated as CAILQGYEQYF. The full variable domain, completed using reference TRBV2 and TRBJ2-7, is EPEVTQTPSHQVTQMGQEVILRCVPISNHLYFYWYRQILGQKVEFLVSFYNNEISEKSEIFDDQFSVERPDGSNFTLKIRSTKLEDSAMYFCAILQGYEQYFGPGTRLTVT.

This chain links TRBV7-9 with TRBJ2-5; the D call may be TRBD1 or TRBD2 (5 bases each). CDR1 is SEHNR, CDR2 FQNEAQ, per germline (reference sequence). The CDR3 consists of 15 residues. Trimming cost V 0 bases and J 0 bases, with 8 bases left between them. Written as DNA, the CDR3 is TGTGCCAGCAGCTTAGCCGGGGCGGACCAAGAGACCCAGTACTTC. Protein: CASSLAGADQETQYF.

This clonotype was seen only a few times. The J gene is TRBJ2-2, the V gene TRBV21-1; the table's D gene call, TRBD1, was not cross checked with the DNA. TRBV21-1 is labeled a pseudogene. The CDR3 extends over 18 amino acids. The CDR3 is CASTPLHSGRRGTGELFF. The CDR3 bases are TGTGCCAGCACCCCACTCCATTCAGGGCGGCGAGGCACCGGGGAGCTGTTTTTT.

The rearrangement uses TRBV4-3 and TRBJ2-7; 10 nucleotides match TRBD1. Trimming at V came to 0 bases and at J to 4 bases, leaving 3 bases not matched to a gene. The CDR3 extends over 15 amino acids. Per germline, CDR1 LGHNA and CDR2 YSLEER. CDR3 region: CASSQEGTGAYEQYF. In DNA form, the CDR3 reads TGCGCCAGCAGCCAAGAAGGGACAGGGGCTTACGAGCAGTACTTC.

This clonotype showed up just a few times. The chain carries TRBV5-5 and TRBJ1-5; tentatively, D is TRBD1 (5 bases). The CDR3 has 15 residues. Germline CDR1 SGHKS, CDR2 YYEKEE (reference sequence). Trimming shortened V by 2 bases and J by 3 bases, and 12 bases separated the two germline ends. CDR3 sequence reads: CASSFIDSANQPQHF. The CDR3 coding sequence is TGTGCCAGCAGCTTTATAGACAGTGCCAATCAGCCCCAGCATTTT.

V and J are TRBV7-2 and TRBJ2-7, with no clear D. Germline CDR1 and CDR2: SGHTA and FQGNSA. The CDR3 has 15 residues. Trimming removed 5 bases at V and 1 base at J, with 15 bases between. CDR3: CASSIRPVPSYEQYF. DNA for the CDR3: TGTGCCAGCAGCATAAGACCAGTACCGTCCTACGAGCAGTACTTC.

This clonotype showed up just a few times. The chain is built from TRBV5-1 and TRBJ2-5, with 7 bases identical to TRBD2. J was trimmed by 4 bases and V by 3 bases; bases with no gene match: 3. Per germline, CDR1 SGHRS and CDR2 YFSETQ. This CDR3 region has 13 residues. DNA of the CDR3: TGCGCCAGCAGCTCGGGACTACTAGAGACCCAGTACTTC. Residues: CASSSGLLETQYF.

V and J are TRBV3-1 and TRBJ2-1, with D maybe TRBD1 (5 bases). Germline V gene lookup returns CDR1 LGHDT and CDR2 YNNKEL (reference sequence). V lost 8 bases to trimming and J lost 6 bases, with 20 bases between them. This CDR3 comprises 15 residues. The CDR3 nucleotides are TGTGCCAGCGCTCCCGACAGTCATCTGAGCAATGAGCAGTTCTTC. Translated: CASAPDSHLSNEQFF.

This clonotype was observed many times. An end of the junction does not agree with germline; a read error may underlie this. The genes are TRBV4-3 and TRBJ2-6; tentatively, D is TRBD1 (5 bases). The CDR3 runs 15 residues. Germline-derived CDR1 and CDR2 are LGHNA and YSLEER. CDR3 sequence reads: CASSKDSSGANVLTF. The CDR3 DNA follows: TGCGCCAGCAGCAAAGACAGCTCTGGGGCCAACGTCCTGACTTTC.

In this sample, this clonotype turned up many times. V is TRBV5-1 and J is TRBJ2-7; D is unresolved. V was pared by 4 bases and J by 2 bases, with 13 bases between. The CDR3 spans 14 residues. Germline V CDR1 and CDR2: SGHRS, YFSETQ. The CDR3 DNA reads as TGCGCCAGCAGCCCCAACTTGGGGACCTACGAGCAGTACTTC. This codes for CASSPNLGTYEQYF. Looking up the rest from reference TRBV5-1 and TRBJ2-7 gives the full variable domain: KAGVTQTPRYLIKTRGQQVTLSCSPISGHRSVSWYQQTPGQGLQFLFEYFSETQRNKGNFPGRFSGRQFSNSRSEMNVSTLELGDSALYLCASSPNLGTYEQYFGPGTRLTVT.

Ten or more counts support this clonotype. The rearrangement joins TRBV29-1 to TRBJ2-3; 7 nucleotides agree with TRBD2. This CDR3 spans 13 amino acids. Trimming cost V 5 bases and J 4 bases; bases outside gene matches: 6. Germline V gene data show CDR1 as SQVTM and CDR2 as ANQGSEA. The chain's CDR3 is CSVSRGGPDTQYF. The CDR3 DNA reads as TGCAGCGTTAGTCGGGGAGGGCCAGATACGCAGTATTTT.

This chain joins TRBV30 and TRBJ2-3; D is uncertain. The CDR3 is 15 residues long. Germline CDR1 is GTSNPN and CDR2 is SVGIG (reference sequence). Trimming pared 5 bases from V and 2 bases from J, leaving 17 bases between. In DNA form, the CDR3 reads TGTGCCTGGGGCGCAGACACCCCAATCACAGATACGCAGTATTTT. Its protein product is CAWGADTPITDTQYF.

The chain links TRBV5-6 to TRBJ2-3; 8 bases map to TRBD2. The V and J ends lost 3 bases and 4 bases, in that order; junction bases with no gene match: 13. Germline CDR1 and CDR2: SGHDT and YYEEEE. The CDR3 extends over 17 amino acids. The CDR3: CASSSPLSSGSSDTQYF. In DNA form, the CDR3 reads TGTGCCAGCAGCTCCCCATTGTCCAGCGGGAGCTCAGATACGCAGTATTTT. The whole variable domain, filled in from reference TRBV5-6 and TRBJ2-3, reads DAGVTQSPTHLIKTRGQQVTLRCSPKSGHDTVSWYQQALGQGPQFIFQYYEEEERQRGNFPDRFSGHQFPNYSSELNVNALLLGDSALYLCASSSPLSSGSSDTQYFGPGTRLTVL.

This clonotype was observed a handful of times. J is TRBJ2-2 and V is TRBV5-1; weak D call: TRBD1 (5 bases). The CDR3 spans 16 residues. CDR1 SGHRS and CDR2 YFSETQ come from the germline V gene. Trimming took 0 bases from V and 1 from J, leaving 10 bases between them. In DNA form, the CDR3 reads TGCGCCAGCAGCTTGGCCATAGGGGTGAACACCGGGGAGCTGTTTTTT. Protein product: CASSLAIGVNTGELFF.

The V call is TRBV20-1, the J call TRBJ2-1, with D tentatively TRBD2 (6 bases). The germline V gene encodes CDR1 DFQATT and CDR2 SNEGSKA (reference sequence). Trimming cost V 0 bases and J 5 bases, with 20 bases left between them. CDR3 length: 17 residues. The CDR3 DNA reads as TGCAGTGCTAGAGACTTAGGGTCGGGGGACTTACACAATGAGCAGTTCTTC. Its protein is CSARDLGSGDLHNEQFF.

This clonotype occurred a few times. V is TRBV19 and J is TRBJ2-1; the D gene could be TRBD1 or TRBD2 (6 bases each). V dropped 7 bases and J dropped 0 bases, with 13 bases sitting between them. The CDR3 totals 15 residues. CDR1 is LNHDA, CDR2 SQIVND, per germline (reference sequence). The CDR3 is CASKGGVGSYNEQFF. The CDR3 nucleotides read TGTGCCAGTAAGGGGGGTGTCGGCTCCTACAATGAGCAGTTCTTC.

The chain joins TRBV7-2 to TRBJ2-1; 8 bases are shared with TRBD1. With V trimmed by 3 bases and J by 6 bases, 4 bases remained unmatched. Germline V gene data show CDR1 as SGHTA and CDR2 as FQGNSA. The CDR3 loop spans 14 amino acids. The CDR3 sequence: CASSLSTGGNEQFF. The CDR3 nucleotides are TGTGCCAGCAGCTTGTCAACAGGGGGCAATGAGCAGTTCTTC. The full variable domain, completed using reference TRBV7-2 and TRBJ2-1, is GAGVSQSPSNKVTEKGKDVELRCDPISGHTALYWYRQSLGQGLEFLIYFQGNSAPDKSGLPSDRFSAERTGGSVSTLTIQRTQQEDSAVYLCASSLSTGGNEQFFGPGTRLTVL.

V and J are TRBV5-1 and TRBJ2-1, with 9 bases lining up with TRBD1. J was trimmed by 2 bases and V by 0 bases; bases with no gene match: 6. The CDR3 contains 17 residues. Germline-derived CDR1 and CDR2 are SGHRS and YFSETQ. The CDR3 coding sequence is TGCGCCAGCAGCTTGGCCGGGACAGGGATACCCTACAATGAGCAGTTCTTC. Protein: CASSLAGTGIPYNEQFF.

In nucleotides, the CDR3 is TGTGCCAGCAGCGCTAGCGGGGGAATGACAGATACGCAGTATTTT. Its protein is CASSASGGMTDTQYF. The rearrangement joins TRBV9 to TRBJ2-3; 10 bases are a match to TRBD2. The CDR3 is made up of 15 amino acids. V lost 3 bases to trimming and J lost 3 bases; unmatched junction nucleotides: 4. Germline values: CDR1 SGDLS, CDR2 YYNGEE. Based on the CDR3 plus reference TRBV9 and TRBJ2-3, the full variable domain is DSGVTQTPKHLITATGQRVTLRCSPRSGDLSVYWYQQSLDQGLQFLIQYYNGEERAKGNILERFSAQQFPDLHSELNLSSLELGDSALYFCASSASGGMTDTQYFGPGTRLTVL.